Listed below are T cell receptor beta chains from one sample, sequenced in a study of early T cells in non-severe SARS-CoV-2 infection. TCRdb re-derived calls from the 5' RACE reads in MiXCR, one entry per CDR3 protein. The data contain fewer than 90,000 distinct CDR3 sequences, roughly 13% of them singletons. The specimen was whole blood. Receptors originate from an adult who was a healthcare worker with PCR-confirmed SARS-CoV-2 infection or an uninfected control (not recorded which). CDR3s include the opening cysteine and the closing phenylalanine or tryptophan. The D gene is left open where the match is weak. Only part of the rows carry a size: once, few, many, or a class if the clone is expanded.

size,D,V,J,CDR3,DNA
-,-,TRBV4-3,TRBJ1-2,CASSQETRAFYGYTF,TGCGCCAGCAGCCAAGAGACAAGAGCCTTCTATGGCTACACCTTC
-,-,TRBV29-1,TRBJ2-3,CSVKRGVDTQYF,TGCAGCGTAAAACGAGGGGTAGATACGCAGTATTTT
few,-,TRBV2,TRBJ2-3,CASSFGQQDTQYF,TGTGCCAGCAGCTTTGGACAGCAGGATACGCAGTATTTT
few,-,TRBV4-1,TRBJ2-3,CASGPIDTQYF,TGCGCCAGCGGCCCTATAGATACGCAGTATTTT
many,TRBD1,TRBV11-2,TRBJ2-2,CASSFLTGPSGELFF,TGTGCCAGCAGCTTCTTGACAGGGCCCAGCGGGGAGCTGTTTTTT
-,TRBD2,TRBV12-3/TRBV12-4,TRBJ2-3,CASRGTTHLRTDTQYF,TGTGCCAGCAGGGGGACTACCCACCTCCGCACAGATACGCAGTATTTT
few,-,TRBV6-6,TRBJ2-1,CASSYEAAGNEQFF,TGTGCCAGCAGTTACGAGGCAGCCGGCAATGAGCAGTTCTTC
many,-,TRBV20-1,TRBJ1-1,CSARDRQEWRFTEAFF,TGCAGTGCTAGAGATCGGCAGGAATGGAGGTTCACTGAAGCTTTCTTT
few,-,TRBV27,TRBJ2-7,CASSLSSAQAYEQYF,TGTGCCAGCAGTTTATCTAGCGCCCAGGCCTACGAGCAGTACTTC
-,TRBD1,TRBV12-3/TRBV12-4,TRBJ1-5,CASSGGNRGHQPQHF,TGTGCCAGCTCAGGGGGGAACAGGGGGCACCAGCCCCAGCATTTT
-,TRBD2,TRBV5-4,TRBJ2-3,CASSPSGGWNTQYF,TGTGCCAGCAGCCCTAGCGGGGGATGGAATACGCAGTATTTT
-,-,TRBV5-1,TRBJ1-1,CASSLNIVPLTEAFF,TGCGCCAGCAGCTTAAACATTGTCCCTCTAACTGAAGCTTTCTTT
-,TRBD1,TRBV11-2,TRBJ1-1,CASSLNIGGQGVEAFF,TGTGCCAGCAGCCTAAATATTGGGGGACAGGGGGTTGAAGCTTTCTTT
few,TRBD1,TRBV4-3,TRBJ1-2,CASSQGGQGSSYGYTF,TGCGCCAGCAGCCAAGGAGGACAGGGAAGTAGCTATGGCTACACCTTC
-,TRBD1,TRBV12-3/TRBV12-4,TRBJ2-3,CASSPLGRGTGQDTQYF,TGTGCCAGCAGCCCCCTGGGACGAGGGACAGGGCAAGATACGCAGTATTTT
-,-,TRBV3-1,TRBJ1-6,CASSPRQADNSPLHF,TGTGCCAGCAGCCCCCGACAGGCCGATAATTCACCCCTCCACTTT
once,-,TRBV7-6,TRBJ2-5,CASSTRGSGETQYF,TGTGCCAGCAGCACCCGGGGGTCCGGAGAGACCCAGTACTTC
-,TRBD2,TRBV12-3/TRBV12-4,TRBJ2-5,CASSFSGRGETQYF,TGTGCCAGCAGTTTTTCCGGGAGGGGTGAGACCCAGTACTTC
few,TRBD2,TRBV28,TRBJ2-3,CASSSGTSRDTQYF,TGTGCCAGCAGTTCTGGGACTAGCCGTGATACGCAGTATTTT
-,TRBD1,TRBV29-1,TRBJ1-1,CSVSDRGLTEAFF,TGCAGCGTTTCGGACAGGGGGCTCACTGAAGCTTTCTTT
-,-,TRBV29-1,TRBJ2-5,CSVRLVRKTQYF,TGCAGCGTCAGGTTGGTTCGCAAGACCCAGTACTTC
many,TRBD1,TRBV28,TRBJ1-1,CASSFQGARTEAFF,TGTGCCAGCAGTTTCCAGGGGGCTCGGACTGAAGCTTTCTTT
-,-,TRBV6-5,TRBJ2-3,CASSFSRDTQYF,TGTGCCAGCAGTTTTTCGAGGGATACGCAGTATTTT
few,-,TRBV5-1,TRBJ2-3,CASSLSSTTDTQYF,TGCGCCAGCAGCTTGAGTAGCACCACAGATACGCAGTATTTT
many,TRBD2,TRBV2,TRBJ2-2,CASTLTSGAAGELFF,TGTGCCAGCACACTGACTAGCGGGGCGGCCGGGGAGCTGTTTTTT
few,-,TRBV28,TRBJ2-4,CASRGDPKNIQYF,TGTGCCAGCAGAGGGGACCCCAAAAACATTCAGTACTTC
-,-,TRBV6-5,TRBJ1-2,CASSPSPGAFTNYGYTF,TGTGCCAGCAGCCCCTCCCCAGGGGCTTTCACTAACTATGGCTACACCTTC
-,TRBD2,TRBV2,TRBJ2-1,CASRYSSGGLPEQFF,TGTGCCAGCAGGTACTCTAGCGGGGGCCTCCCTGAGCAGTTCTTC
many,-,TRBV6-5,TRBJ2-3,CASSYLDTQYF,TGTGCCAGCAGTTATTTGGATACGCAGTATTTT
few,-,TRBV6-5,TRBJ2-7,CASRQSSSYEQYF,TGTGCCAGCAGACAAAGTAGCTCCTACGAGCAGTACTTC
few,TRBD1,TRBV24-1,TRBJ2-2,CATSESGTGAGGELFF,TGTGCCACCAGTGAGTCCGGGACAGGGGCCGGCGGGGAGCTGTTTTTT
-,-,TRBV6-4,TRBJ1-3,CAKQGEEAGNTIYF,TGTGCCAAACAAGGGGAGGAAGCTGGAAACACCATATATTTT
few,TRBD2,TRBV7-8,TRBJ2-3,CASSLDGGAADTQYF,TGTGCCAGCAGCTTAGACGGGGGGGCGGCAGATACGCAGTATTTT
few,-,TRBV7-9,TRBJ2-5,CASSLGPTGETQYF,TGTGCCAGCAGCTTAGGGCCGACCGGAGAGACCCAGTACTTC
-,-,TRBV27,TRBJ1-4,CASRGLNEKLFF,TGTGCCAGCAGGGGACTTAATGAAAAACTGTTTTTT
-,-,TRBV7-9,TRBJ1-1,CASSLAMNTVPEAFF,TGTGCCAGCAGCTTAGCAATGAACACAGTCCCTGAAGCTTTCTTT
-,-,TRBV12-3/TRBV12-4,TRBJ2-3,CASRPVQFTDTQYF,TGTGCCAGCCGCCCCGTCCAGTTCACAGATACGCAGTATTTT